This T cell receptor (beta chain) originates from a study of shared clonotypes between healthy human individuals. In the original workflow: With immunoSEQ giving junction-only sequences and no quality scores, filtering differed. Generated by immunoSEQ multiplex PCR, the TCRdb table keeps only in-frame clones and is missing some. V and J calls and clone size come straight from that table; D and trimming were deduced from the DNA. The table records about 590,000 clones, 95% of them present only once. Study-level results: Non-shared clonotypes displayed generation probabilities falling below those of clonotypes present in all four donors. The low donor count limited represented genetic and exposure-history diversity.

Selected positively for CCR7 and CD45RO-negative, naive CD8 cells excluded terminally differentiated effector memory CD45RA+ cells. Comments on this clone: What it recognizes is unknown.

V lost 8 bases to trimming and J lost 4 bases, with 15 bases between them. The CDR3 length is 14 residues. Germline lookup yields CDR1 LNHNV and CDR2 YYDKDF (reference sequence). The sample was naive CD8+ T cells sorted from blood. The sequence was collected from a woman aged 30 to 39 in good health. The chain is built from TRBV15 and TRBJ1-5; no clear D gene. CDR3 amino acids: CATAARQTNQPQHF. CDR3 sequence (DNA): TGTGCCACCGCTGCGAGGCAGACTAATCAGCCCCAGCATTTT.